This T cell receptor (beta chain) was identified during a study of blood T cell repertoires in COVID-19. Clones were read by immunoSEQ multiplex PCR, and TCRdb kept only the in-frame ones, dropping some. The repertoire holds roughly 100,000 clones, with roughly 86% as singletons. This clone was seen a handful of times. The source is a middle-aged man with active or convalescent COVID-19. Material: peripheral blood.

The CDR3 bases are TGTGCCAGCAGACCTCTAGCGGGGATCTACAATGAGCAGTTCTTC. It codes for CASRPLAGIYNEQFF. The V and J genes are TRBV6-2 or TRBV6-3 and TRBJ2-1; TRBD2 aligns across 9 bases. Germline V CDR1 and CDR2: MNHEY, SVGEGT. The CDR3 has 15 residues. The ends lost 6 bases at V and 3 bases at J; junction bases unmatched: 6.